Following are 21 T cell receptor beta chains from one sample sequenced in a study of cytomegalovirus exposure and HLA in healthy donors. Sequenced by immunoSEQ multiplex PCR; TCRdb stores in-frame clones only, minus some. The sample holds approximately 170,000 clones, about 85% seen once. The sequenced sample was PBMCs. These receptors were taken from a man in his late teens or twenties in good health and CMV-seropositive.

This chain uses TRBV11-3 with TRBJ2-1, with D perhaps TRBD1 (5 bases). Per the germline V gene, CDR1 is SGHNT and CDR2 is YENEEA. CDR3 size: 12 residues. Trimming pared 6 bases from V and 6 bases from J, leaving 9 bases between. CDR3 loop: CASRGLGNEQFF. The CDR3 DNA is TGTGCCAGCAGGGGGCTCGGCAATGAGCAGTTCTTC.

The chain is built from TRBV2 and TRBJ2-7; TRBD1 might be the D (6 bases). Germline CDR1 SNHLY, CDR2 FYNNEI. V lost 8 bases to trimming and J lost 6 bases, with 17 bases between them. The CDR3 is made up of 13 amino acids. The CDR3, as DNA: TGTGCCAGCGGAACAGGGACGGGTCGCGAGCAGTACTTC. This encodes CASGTGTGREQYF.

The V gene is TRBV6-5, the J gene TRBJ1-2; the match to TRBD1 covers 8 bases. The CDR3 covers 14 residues. Per the germline V gene, CDR1 is MNHEY and CDR2 is SVGAGI. V gave up 5 bases and J gave up 6 bases; unmatched junction bases: 8. The CDR3 reads CASSILTGEDGYTF. The CDR3 region has the DNA TGTGCCAGCAGTATCCTGACAGGGGAGGATGGCTACACCTTC.

The CDR3 here is CASSRLSSSGSFYEQYF. The CDR3 nucleotides are TGCGCCAGCAGCCGCCTTTCTTCTAGCGGGAGTTTCTACGAGCAGTACTTC. V and J are TRBV4-1 and TRBJ2-7; 10 bases map to TRBD2. J lost 3 bases, V lost 4 bases, and 12 bases had no gene match. CDR3 length: 17 amino acids. CDR1 is MGHRA, CDR2 YSYEKL, per germline.

This chain links TRBV2 with TRBJ1-4; a weak D match, TRBD1 (5 bases). V lost 9 bases to trimming and J lost 7 bases, with 15 bases between them. CDR1 is SNHLY and CDR2 is FYNNEI in the germline V gene. The CDR3 contains 13 residues. The CDR3 is CASGGVEGEKLFF. DNA for the CDR3: TGTGCCAGTGGAGGGGTTGAGGGTGAAAAACTGTTTTTT.

V is TRBV6-5 and J is TRBJ1-1; TRBD1 agrees at 8 bases. Germline loops: CDR1 MNHEY, CDR2 SVGAGI. J gave up 5 bases and V 0 bases, and 2 bases lay outside the gene matches. The CDR3 consists of 14 residues. CDR3: CASSYSTGGTEAFF. The CDR3 DNA follows: TGTGCCAGCAGTTACTCAACAGGGGGGACTGAAGCTTTCTTT.

The chain is built from TRBV5-4 and TRBJ2-7, with TRBD1 matching 8 bases. V was pared by 3 bases and J by 12 bases, with 5 bases of the junction left unmatched. The CDR3 is 11 amino acids. From germline, CDR1 is SGHNT and CDR2 YYREEE (reference sequence). This CDR3 is CASSSRQGTYF. In DNA, the CDR3 is TGTGCCAGCAGCTCCCGACAGGGGACGTACTTC.

The chain carries TRBV28 and TRBJ1-5; possible D gene TRBD1, 6 bases. The V gene's germline CDR1 is MDHEN and CDR2 SYDVKM. This CDR3 has 16 amino acids. V was pared by 2 bases and J by 2 bases, with 13 bases between. In DNA form, the CDR3 reads TGTGCCAGCAGTTTACACAGGGCGGTCGGCAATCAGCCCCAGCATTTT. This sequence encodes CASSLHRAVGNQPQHF. Variable domain in full (rest from reference TRBV28 and TRBJ1-5): DVKVTQSSRYLVKRTGEKVFLECVQDMDHENMFWYRQDPGLGLRLIYFSYDVKMKEKGDIPEGYSVSREKKERFSLILESASTNQTSMYLCASSLHRAVGNQPQHFGDGTRLSIL.

The chain uses TRBV28 and TRBJ1-5, with 9 bases lining up with TRBD1. V was pared by 6 bases and J by 4 bases, with 7 bases of the junction left unmatched. The germline CDR1 and CDR2 sequences are MDHEN and SYDVKM. This CDR3 has 15 amino acids. This CDR3 is CASSPGQGANQPQHF. The CDR3 DNA is TGTGCCAGCAGCCCGGGACAGGGAGCGAATCAGCCCCAGCATTTT.

As concerns this clone: Germline and junction disagree at one end, which may indicate a read error. The V call is TRBV5-1, the J call TRBJ2-7; weak D call: TRBD2 (6 bases). CDR1 SGHRS and CDR2 YFSETQ come from the germline V gene. This CDR3 is built from 14 residues. The CDR3 DNA is TGCGCCAGCAGTTTGGGGGAGGACATCAACGAGCAGTACTTC. Residues: CASSLGEDINEQYF.

This clone was detected a few times. The J gene is TRBJ2-7, the V gene TRBV28; D might be TRBD2 (7 bases). Trimming cost V 7 bases and J 4 bases, with 11 bases left between them. The CDR3 has 12 residues. The germline V gene has CDR1 MDHEN and CDR2 SYDVKM. This chain's CDR3 is CASTRGAYEQYF. The CDR3 DNA reads as TGTGCCAGCACCCGGGGGGCTTACGAGCAGTACTTC.

The chain recombines TRBV5-4 with TRBJ2-2; D possibly corresponds to TRBD1 (6 bases). Germline-derived CDR1 and CDR2 are SGHNT and YYREEE (reference sequence). V lost 1 base and J 3 bases, leaving 16 bases between the germline ends. The CDR3 is made up of 17 amino acids. DNA for the CDR3: TGTGCCAGCAGCTTGTCGACCCAGAACAGGGACACCGGGGAGCTGTTTTTT. Translation gives CASSLSTQNRDTGELFF.

Concerning this clone: A read error may account for a junction end that differs from germline. This chain links TRBV10-3 with TRBJ1-2, with D perhaps TRBD1 (5 bases). CDR1 and CDR2 from the germline V gene are ENHRY and SYGVKD. The CDR3 is 15 amino acids. In DNA form, the CDR3 reads TGTGCCAGCAGTGAAATTGGGGCTACTAACTATGGCTACACCTTC. Translation: CASSEIGATNYGYTF.

The chain links TRBV30 to TRBJ2-7; tentatively, D is TRBD1 (6 bases). CDR3 length equals 12 residues. V dropped 5 bases and J dropped 11 bases, with 19 bases sitting between them. Germline V gives CDR1 GTSNPN, CDR2 SVGIG (reference sequence). The CDR3, as DNA: TGTGCCTGGGGGAGCAGGGGATATCCAAAGTACTTC. Protein product: CAWGSRGYPKYF.

As for this clone: A much larger clone lies one base from this, so it may be a read error. The J gene is TRBJ2-7, the V gene TRBV6-5; the match to TRBD1 covers 7 bases. V shed 5 bases and J 3 bases; nucleotides not matched to a gene: 4. Germline CDR1 and CDR2: MNHEY and SVGAGI. The CDR3 spans 13 residues. CDR3 sequence: CASSLGQVYEQYF. In nucleotides, the CDR3 is TGTGCCAGCAGTCTTGGACAGGTCTACGAGCAGTACTTC.

This sequence joins TRBV28 and TRBJ1-1; 7 positions match TRBD1. The CDR3 covers 16 residues. V lost 4 bases, J lost 1 base, and 9 bases stayed unmatched. Germline values: CDR1 MDHEN, CDR2 SYDVKM. In DNA, the CDR3 is TGTGCCAGCAGTTCTAACAGGGGTCAAACGAACACTGAAGCTTTCTTT. Translation gives CASSSNRGQTNTEAFF.

This clone was observed a few times. J is TRBJ1-5 and V is TRBV28; TRBD1 might be the D (6 bases). This CDR3 is built from 16 residues. V lost 5 bases and J lost 4, with 18 bases in between. In germline, CDR1 is MDHEN, CDR2 SYDVKM. The CDR3 region is CASSPGARGPNQPQHF. CDR3 DNA: TGTGCCAGCAGTCCAGGGGCGAGAGGGCCTAATCAGCCCCAGCATTTT.

This clone was counted only a few times. This sequence joins TRBV11-3 and TRBJ2-7, with a possible D match to TRBD2 (5 bases). The germline V and J ends were trimmed by 5 bases and 1 base, with 9 bases remaining between them. The CDR3 has 13 residues. CDR1 and CDR2 (germline): SGHNT, YENEEA. The DNA of the CDR3 is TGTGCCAGCAGCCACACGGGATCCTACGAGCAGTACTTC. It is translated as CASSHTGSYEQYF.

J is TRBJ2-5 and V is TRBV4-1; the match to TRBD1 covers 8 bases. Germline V gene data show CDR1 as MGHRA and CDR2 as YSYEKL. This CDR3 is 17 amino acids long. The trim removed 0 bases at V and 4 bases at J, leaving 10 bases unmatched. This CDR3 is CASSQDRDRGFGETQYF. CDR3 nucleotide sequence: TGCGCCAGCAGCCAAGATCGAGACAGGGGATTCGGAGAGACCCAGTACTTC.

This chain connects TRBV28 to TRBJ1-5; tentative D call: TRBD1 (6 bases). Germline loops: CDR1 MDHEN, CDR2 SYDVKM. The V and J ends lost 7 bases and 6 bases respectively, with 10 bases between them. This CDR3 has 12 amino acids. CDR3 sequence reads: CASTGVRQPQHF. The DNA of the CDR3 is TGTGCCAGCACAGGGGTACGTCAGCCCCAGCATTTT.

V usage is TRBV7-8 and J usage is TRBJ2-7; the D is unclear. The V end was cut by 4 bases, the J end by 6 bases, with 10 bases between. This CDR3 contains 12 residues. The germline V gene has CDR1 SGHVS and CDR2 FQNEAQ. The CDR3 nucleotides read TGTGCCAGCAGCTCGGCCTTAGCCGAGCAGTACTTC. Its translation: CASSSALAEQYF.